Following are 21 T cell receptor beta chains from one sample sequenced in a study of blood T cell repertoires in COVID-19. Profiled with immunoSEQ multiplex PCR; TCRdb holds only in-frame clones, not every one. This sample has tens of thousands of clones, with approximately 80% found just once. Sequenced material: peripheral blood. Every receptor here comes from a young man with COVID-19, enrolled during active disease.

With respect to this clone: Other DNA sequences of this sample code for an identical CDR3. The chain combines TRBV7-8 with TRBJ2-2; D remains unclear. The CDR3 consists of 13 residues. CDR1 and CDR2 (germline): SGHVS, FQNEAQ. Trimming cost V 3 bases and J 6 bases, with 8 bases left between them. CDR3 nucleotides: TGTGCCAGCAGCTTGGTGTCGGCCGGGGAGCTGTTTTTT. It translates to CASSLVSAGELFF. The variable domain in full, completed from reference TRBV7-8 and TRBJ2-2, reads GAGVSQSPRYKVAKRGQDVALRCDPISGHVSLFWYQQALGQGPEFLTYFQNEAQLDKSGLPSDRFFAERPEGSVSTLKIQRTQQEDSAVYLCASSLVSAGELFFGEGSRLTVL.

This clone has a single count. V and J are TRBV3-1 (or the pseudogene TRBV3-2) and TRBJ2-3; D might be TRBD2 (7 bases). Trimming removed 3 bases from V and 4 bases from J, with 20 bases in between. In germline, CDR1 is LGHDT, CDR2 YNNKEL (reference sequence). The CDR3 length is 17 residues. The CDR3 DNA reads as TGTGCCAGCAGCCAGAAGGGGGAGGGCCTATCGGCAGATACGCAGTATTTT. This encodes CASSQKGEGLSADTQYF.

A single count supports this clone. J is TRBJ2-7 and V is TRBV7-9, with D possibly being TRBD1 (6 bases). There are 13 residues in the CDR3. The germline V and J ends were trimmed by 2 bases and 5 bases, with 10 bases remaining between them. Germline CDR1 SEHNR, CDR2 FQNEAQ (reference sequence). CDR3 residues: CASSLISGDEQYF. The CDR3, as DNA: TGTGCCAGCAGCTTAATATCAGGGGACGAGCAGTACTTC.

This chain joins TRBV5-1 and TRBJ1-6, with D perhaps matching TRBD1 (6 bases). The CDR3 consists of 14 residues. The V gene lost 4 bases and the J gene lost 5 bases, with 10 bases spanning the gap. Germline values: CDR1 SGHRS, CDR2 YFSETQ. The CDR3 sequence: CASSGQKDNSPLHF. The CDR3, as DNA: TGCGCCAGCAGCGGACAGAAGGATAATTCACCCCTCCACTTT.

This sequence joins TRBV19 and TRBJ1-2; possible D gene TRBD1, 5 bases. The V gene's germline CDR1 is LNHDA and CDR2 SQIVND (reference sequence). CDR3 size: 12 residues. The ends were cut back, 5 bases at V and 8 bases at J, with 12 bases in the middle. This CDR3 is CASSAQVGGYTF. Written as DNA, the CDR3 is TGTGCCAGTAGTGCACAGGTAGGAGGCTACACCTTC.

The rearrangement links TRBV12-3 or TRBV12-4 to TRBJ2-7, with a tentative D call TRBD1 (6 bases). V was trimmed by 4 bases and J by 0 bases, leaving 7 bases between them. This CDR3 contains 13 residues. For the CDR3, the DNA is TGTGCCAGCAGTTCGGGACACTCCTACGAGCAGTACTTC. Residues: CASSSGHSYEQYF.

The sample holds a few counts of this clone. The chain links TRBV6-1 to TRBJ1-5; maybe TRBD1 (5 bases). The V end was cut by 0 bases, the J end by 2 bases, with 11 bases between. CDR3 size: 16 residues. Germline CDR1 reads MNHNS; CDR2 reads SASEGT. The CDR3 DNA follows: TGTGCCAGCAGTGAAGCGCTTCTAGGGGGCAATCAGCCCCAGCATTTT. It translates to CASSEALLGGNQPQHF.

This clone was detected a few times. The V and J genes are TRBV11-2 and TRBJ1-2, with 9 positions matching TRBD1. CDR1 and CDR2 from the germline V gene are SGHAT and FQNNGV. The CDR3 has 15 residues. V gave up 4 bases and J gave up 8 bases; unmatched junction bases: 11. Written as DNA, the CDR3 is TGTGCCAGCAGCTCAGACACAGGGGGCGAGGGGGGCTACACCTTC. Amino acid sequence: CASSSDTGGEGGYTF.

This CDR3 is CASSLDRASRIYEQYF. The CDR3 DNA is TGTGCCAGCAGCTTAGATCGGGCTAGCAGGATTTACGAGCAGTACTTC. V is TRBV11-3 and J is TRBJ2-7; a weak D match, TRBD2 (5 bases). The CDR3 extends over 16 amino acids. The germline gives CDR1 SGHNT, CDR2 YENEEA. Trimming removed 0 bases from V and 4 bases from J, with 16 bases in between. Full variable domain (remainder filled in from reference TRBV11-3 and TRBJ2-7): EAGVVQSPRYKIIEKKQPVAFWCNPISGHNTLYWYLQNLGQGPELLIRYENEEAVDDSQLPKDRFSAERLKGVDSTLKIQPAELGDSAVYLCASSLDRASRIYEQYFGPGTRLTVT.

About this clone itself: This same CDR3 is encoded by further DNA sequences in the sample. V is TRBV19 and J is TRBJ2-3; 14 bases are a match to TRBD2. Germline CDR1 LNHDA, CDR2 SQIVND (reference sequence). The CDR3 is 14 amino acids. With 8 bases clipped from V and 3 bases from J, the junction kept 1 base outside the gene matches. CDR3 region: CASRTSGGTDTQYF. The CDR3 nucleotides are TGTGCCAGTCGGACTAGCGGGGGGACAGATACGCAGTATTTT. Complete variable domain (other parts from reference TRBV19 and TRBJ2-3): DGGITQSPKYLFRKEGQNVTLSCEQNLNHDAMYWYRQDPGQGLRLIYYSQIVNDFQKGDIAEGYSVSREKKESFPLTVTSAQKNPTAFYLCASRTSGGTDTQYFGPGTRLTVL.

J is TRBJ2-5 and V is TRBV5-1, with a weak D call TRBD1 (6 bases). Trimming stripped 3 bases from V and 3 bases from J, with 15 bases between. This CDR3 has 15 amino acids. Looked up from germline, CDR1 is SGHRS and CDR2 is YFSETQ. The CDR3 DNA follows: TGCGCCAGCAGCTCCTCCGGGACACCTAAAGAGACCCAGTACTTC. Residues: CASSSSGTPKETQYF.

This clone turned up a few times. V gene TRBV12-3 or TRBV12-4 combines with J gene TRBJ2-7; D may be TRBD1 (5 bases). This CDR3 has 13 amino acids. V lost 6 bases, J lost 7 bases, and 16 bases lay in between. In nucleotides, the CDR3 is TGTGCCAGCAGCCCAACAGGTCCGGGTGAGCAGTACTTC. The encoded protein is CASSPTGPGEQYF.

This clone is a singleton in its sample. The chain's CDR3 is CASSASHTNEKLFF. The CDR3, as DNA: TGTGCCAGTAGCGCGTCGCATACCAATGAAAAACTGTTTTTT. This chain connects TRBV19 to TRBJ1-4; no clear D. Per the germline V gene, CDR1 is LNHDA and CDR2 is SQIVND (reference sequence). The V end lost 6 bases, the J end lost 5 bases, and 13 bases lay between the germline ends. The CDR3 sequence is 14 residues long.

The genes are TRBV7-9 and TRBJ1-1, with TRBD1 as a possible D gene (6 bases). The V gene's germline CDR1 is SEHNR and CDR2 FQNEAQ (reference sequence). V lost 5 bases to trimming and J lost 4 bases, with 14 bases between them. The CDR3 is 14 residues long. For the CDR3, the DNA is TGTGCCAGCAGCCCACTTTCAGGGGTCACTGAAGCTTTCTTT. Translation gives CASSPLSGVTEAFF.

The chain is built from TRBV29-1 and TRBJ2-7; 7 positions agree with TRBD1. The J segment lost 4 bases and the V segment lost 4 bases, leaving 7 bases of the junction unmatched. The CDR3 loop spans 13 amino acids. Per the germline V gene, CDR1 is SQVTM and CDR2 is ANQGSEA. Written as DNA, the CDR3 is TGCAGCGTTGGGACAGGACTGGCTTACGAGCAGTACTTC. The encoded protein is CSVGTGLAYEQYF.

The chain recombines TRBV18 with TRBJ1-4, with 7 bases that match TRBD1. The CDR3 loop spans 14 amino acids. The trim removed 3 bases at V and 6 bases at J, leaving 4 bases unmatched. The germline V gene has CDR1 KGHSH and CDR2 LQKENI. This CDR3 is CASSPGTVDEKLFF. Written as DNA, the CDR3 is TGTGCCAGCTCACCGGGGACAGTCGATGAAAAACTGTTTTTT.

The chain joins TRBV29-1 to TRBJ2-7, with a tentative D call TRBD1 (6 bases). The length of the CDR3 is 16 residues. CDR1 and CDR2 from the germline V gene are SQVTM and ANQGSEA. The V end lost 1 base, the J end lost 7 bases, and 23 bases lay between the germline ends. Written as DNA, the CDR3 is TGCAGCGTTGAAGGGGAATATCAGATGACAGGCGGGGAGCAGTACTTC. This sequence encodes CSVEGEYQMTGGEQYF.

The chain employs TRBV19 and TRBJ2-2; 7 bases fit TRBD1. The length of the CDR3 is 14 residues. V lost 2 bases, J lost 7 bases, and 4 bases stayed unmatched. Germline loops: CDR1 LNHDA, CDR2 SQIVND (reference sequence). CDR3 sequence: CASSITGAGGELFF. CDR3 nucleotide sequence: TGTGCCAGTAGTATAACAGGGGCTGGCGGGGAGCTGTTTTTT. Full variable domain (remainder filled in from reference TRBV19 and TRBJ2-2): DGGITQSPKYLFRKEGQNVTLSCEQNLNHDAMYWYRQDPGQGLRLIYYSQIVNDFQKGDIAEGYSVSREKKESFPLTVTSAQKNPTAFYLCASSITGAGGELFFGEGSRLTVL.

This clone was detected only once. V is TRBV9 and J is TRBJ1-2, with D hard to call. The length of the CDR3 is 13 residues. Between the trimmed V and J ends, which lost 3 bases and 3 bases, there was a span of 9 bases. The germline V gene encodes CDR1 SGDLS and CDR2 YYNGEE. CDR3: CASSDRSDYGYTF. The CDR3, as DNA: TGTGCCAGCAGCGACCGATCGGACTATGGCTACACCTTC. The variable domain in full, completed from reference TRBV9 and TRBJ1-2, reads DSGVTQTPKHLITATGQRVTLRCSPRSGDLSVYWYQQSLDQGLQFLIQYYNGEERAKGNILERFSAQQFPDLHSELNLSSLELGDSALYFCASSDRSDYGYTFGSGTRLTVV.

CDR3 region: CASSPGTGGSYGYTF. DNA for the CDR3: TGTGCCAGCAGCCCCGGGACAGGGGGCTCCTATGGCTACACCTTC. This chain uses TRBV7-9 with TRBJ1-2; 12 bases are shared with TRBD1. CDR3 length: 15 residues. Germline lookup yields CDR1 SEHNR and CDR2 FQNEAQ (reference sequence). V was clipped by 5 bases and J by 4 bases; unmatched bases: 5.

V is TRBV3-1 (or the pseudogene TRBV3-2) and J is TRBJ2-1; TRBD2 matches at 9 bases. This CDR3 region has 13 residues. V trimming: 2 bases; J trimming: 9 bases; junction bases outside the gene matches: 2. The germline V gene has CDR1 LGHDT and CDR2 YNNKEL (reference sequence). The CDR3 DNA sequence: TGTGCCAGCAGCCAACCAGCGGGGGGTGAGCAGTTCTTC. Translated, it gives CASSQPAGGEQFF.